The 10 T cell receptor beta chains below come from one sample, sequenced in a study of blood T cell repertoires in COVID-19. Method: immunoSEQ multiplex PCR; TCRdb's copy keeps in-frame clones and lacks some. The sample lists over 140,000 clones; less than 80% were seen once. The sample taken for sequencing was peripheral blood. The receptors come from an elderly woman with active or convalescent COVID-19.

The chain links TRBV2 to TRBJ2-3; a weak D match, TRBD2 (5 bases). Trimming removed 4 bases from V and 5 bases from J, with 13 bases in between. Germline lookup yields CDR1 SNHLY and CDR2 FYNNEI. CDR3 length: 14 residues. CDR3 bases: TGTGCCAGCAGTGGGAGGTTAGCAAAAGATACGCAGTATTTT. Amino acid sequence: CASSGRLAKDTQYF.

The rearrangement joins TRBV29-1 to TRBJ1-3; D is unclear. V dropped 3 bases and J dropped 0 bases, with 9 bases sitting between them. Germline V gives CDR1 SQVTM, CDR2 ANQGSEA. The CDR3 is 14 residues long. CDR3 sequence reads: CSVDGLLSGNTIYF. In nucleotides, the CDR3 is TGCAGCGTTGACGGTCTGCTCTCTGGAAACACCATATATTTT. The variable domain in full, with the rest retrieved from reference TRBV29-1 and TRBJ1-3, is SAVISQKPSRDICQRGTSLTIQCQVDSQVTMMFWYRQQPGQSLTLIATANQGSEATYESGFVIDKFPISRPNLTFSTLTVSNMSPEDSSIYLCSVDGLLSGNTIYFGEGSWLTVV.

V gene TRBV3-1 (or the pseudogene TRBV3-2) combines with J gene TRBJ2-5; TRBD2 might be the D (7 bases). This CDR3 contains 13 residues. Trimming cost V 4 bases and J 5 bases, with 11 bases left between them. Germline lookup yields CDR1 LGHDT and CDR2 YNNKEL (reference sequence). The CDR3 loop is CASSLRGAETQYF. The CDR3 DNA reads as TGTGCCAGCAGCCTACGGGGGGCGGAGACCCAGTACTTC.

This chain uses TRBV7-9 with TRBJ1-2, with D perhaps TRBD1 (6 bases). V was trimmed by 4 bases and J by 4 bases, leaving 16 bases between them. The CDR3 is 15 amino acids. CDR1 and CDR2 from the germline V gene are SEHNR and FQNEAQ (reference sequence). CDR3 residues: CASSSFTDRSYGYTF. Here the CDR3 DNA reads TGTGCCAGCAGCTCCTTCACGGACAGAAGCTATGGCTACACCTTC.

The chain employs TRBV5-4 and TRBJ2-2, with D unresolved. Trimming shortened V by 0 bases and J by 5 bases, and 5 bases separated the two germline ends. CDR1 SGHNT and CDR2 YYREEE come from the germline V gene (reference sequence). This CDR3 region has 13 residues. In DNA form, the CDR3 reads TGTGCCAGCAGCTTGGTTCAAACCGGGGAGCTGTTTTTT. Amino acid sequence: CASSLVQTGELFF. Complete variable domain (other parts from reference TRBV5-4 and TRBJ2-2): ETGVTQSPTHLIKTRGQQVTLRCSSQSGHNTVSWYQQALGQGPQFIFQYYREEENGRGNFPPRFSGLQFPNYSSELNVNALELDDSALYLCASSLVQTGELFFGEGSRLTVL.

This chain uses TRBV4-3 with TRBJ1-1; 8 bases line up with TRBD1. Per the germline V gene, CDR1 is LGHNA and CDR2 is YSLEER. This CDR3 has 14 amino acids. The ends lost 3 bases at V and 4 bases at J; junction bases unmatched: 4. CDR3: CASSHADRGTEAFF. In nucleotides, the CDR3 is TGCGCCAGCAGCCACGCAGACAGGGGCACTGAAGCTTTCTTT.

The chain uses TRBV5-1 and TRBJ2-1; D remains unclear. Between the trimmed V and J ends, which lost 0 bases and 0 bases, there was a span of 10 bases. Germline V CDR1 and CDR2: SGHRS, YFSETQ. CDR3 length: 16 amino acids. The CDR3 nucleotides read TGCGCCAGCAGCTTGGGACTGCTGAGCTCCTACAATGAGCAGTTCTTC. Residues: CASSLGLLSSYNEQFF.

The chain links TRBV7-3 to TRBJ1-5; D unclear. The CDR3 has 13 amino acids. Germline CDR1 SGHTA, CDR2 FQGTGA. V gave up 2 bases and J gave up 5 bases, with 7 bases separating them. CDR3 sequence reads: CASSLWRDQPQHF. The CDR3 DNA is TGTGCCAGCAGCTTATGGCGGGATCAGCCCCAGCATTTT. Using reference TRBV7-3 and TRBJ1-5 for the parts outside the CDR3, the full variable domain is GAGVSQTPSNKVTEKGKYVELRCDPISGHTALYWYRQSLGQGPEFLIYFQGTGAADDSGLPNDRFFAVRPEGSVSTLKIQRTERGDSAVYLCASSLWRDQPQHFGDGTRLSIL.

The V call is TRBV13, the J call TRBJ1-5, with D perhaps TRBD1 (5 bases). The CDR3 consists of 18 residues. V shed 5 bases and J shed 0 bases, with 20 bases lying between them. The germline V gene encodes CDR1 PRHDT and CDR2 FYEKMQ (reference sequence). Here the CDR3 reads CASSPLPPTEDSNQPQHF. The CDR3 DNA sequence: TGTGCCAGCAGCCCCCTCCCCCCGACAGAAGATAGCAATCAGCCCCAGCATTTT.

The chain uses TRBV6-2 or TRBV6-3 and TRBJ2-3, with TRBD1 matching over 8 bases. V lost 5 bases, J lost 8 bases, and 9 bases stayed unmatched. Germline V gene data show CDR1 as MNHEY and CDR2 as SVGEGT. There are 14 residues in the CDR3. Here the CDR3 reads CASSTGQGAATQYF. In nucleotides, the CDR3 is TGTGCCAGCAGTACCGGACAGGGAGCGGCTACGCAGTATTTT.